This T cell receptor (beta chain) was identified during a study of CD8+ T cells in alopecia areata. This CDR3 contains 16 residues. In germline, CDR1 is MNHEY, CDR2 SMNVEV (reference sequence). V was cut by 6 bases and J by 0 bases, with 18 bases left in between. On this clone itself: What it binds is not known.

Described treatment: oral pan-JAK inhibitor, 5-10 mg twice daily. Peripheral blood, together with lesional scalp punch biopsies, was collected from alopecia areata patients. RNA was extracted and reverse transcribed into cDNA as the sequencing template. Measured with immunoSEQ multiplex PCR; TCRdb has only the in-frame clones, and not every one. Here the sample spans 200,000 or so clones, roughly 64% being singletons. Overall study findings and caveats: While patients received tofacitinib, many expanded lesional clones remained present in scalp and blood. An increase in clonality over normal scalp was evident in lesional scalp, especially alopecia totalis/universalis. Having just one nonresponder leaves the connection between baseline CD8+ expansion and response unresolved.

The chain has TRBV27 and TRBJ2-7, with D uncertain. The sample was CD4+ T cells sorted from blood, taken at week 24, from a patient treated with tofacitinib. The origin of this receptor is a human donor with alopecia areata. CDR3 region: CASRPHYKDGSYEQYF. The CDR3 nucleotides are TGTGCCAGCAGACCCCATTATAAGGACGGCTCCTACGAGCAGTACTTC.